This TCR beta chain comes out of a study of shared clonotypes between healthy human individuals. In the case of this clone: Its antigen remains unidentified.

Clones were sequenced by immunoSEQ multiplex PCR, and TCRdb holds only the in-frame ones, with some missing. The table lists hundreds of thousands of clones, 85% to 95% of them singletons, with around 0.12% in the top ten. The study, taken as a whole, reports: The authors expected sequencing depth to affect clonotype sharing among donors. Of the naive CD4 clonotypes, approximately 5% were shared across several donors.

Germline V gives CDR1 SNHLY, CDR2 FYNNEI. The CDR3 is 14 amino acids. V was pared by 9 bases and J by 4 bases, with 8 bases of the junction left unmatched. CD45RO-negative cells were positively selected for CCR7, leaving out terminally differentiated effector memory CD45RA+ cells. Sequencing was done on a sample of naive CD8+ T cells sorted from blood. This clonotype was sampled from a woman aged 25 to 39 in good health. J is TRBJ2-1 and V is TRBV2, with 8 bases matching TRBD2. CDR3 nucleotide sequence: TGTGCCAGAGGGAGCGGGAGCCGATACAATGAGCAGTTCTTC. Its protein product is CARGSGSRYNEQFF.